This T cell receptor (beta chain) comes out of a study of human T cells and chemical hapten exposure. Across the whole study: Sensitizing treatment utilized 2% DPC over a 2 cm by 2 cm portion of upper inner arm skin. Overall study results and limits: Compared with pre-sensitization or healthy control sets, expanded TCRs clustered more.

From the RACE reads, TCRdb called clonotypes with MiXCR, one entry per CDR3 protein. The table shows around 80,000 distinct CDR3 sequences, with 5% to 8.5% occurring only once. In regard to this clonotype: Its antigen is unknown.

Trimming took off 0 bases at V and 1 base at J, with 13 bases between the two ends. This CDR3 region has 16 residues. Germline assignment: CDR1 GTSNPN and CDR2 SVGIG (reference sequence). As to time point: patch test 2, 6 weeks after DPC sensitization. Stated treatment: therapeutic diphenylcyclopropenone sensitization with weekly scalp DPC. Blood collection happened ahead of applying each patch test. Total RNA was isolated from whole blood that had not been fractionated. The sequence came from a woman aged 25 to 45 with alopecia areata. Some clones in this sample may be carry-over from other donors' samples. The rearrangement joins TRBV30 to TRBJ1-5, with a tentative D call TRBD1 (5 bases). Sequences were derived from whole blood, sampled in connection with sensitization to the hapten diphenylcyclopropenone (DPC). The DNA for the CDR3 is TGTGCCTGGAGTGTTGCAGGGTATGGGAGCAATCAGCCCCAGCATTTT. It codes for CAWSVAGYGSNQPQHF.